A selection of T cell receptor beta chains follows, all from one sample in a study of CD8 T cells in Susac syndrome. One entry per CDR3 protein results from TCRdb running MiXCR on the immunoSEQ multiplex PCR reads. Here the sample spans roughly 67,000 distinct CDR3 sequences, over 85% being singletons. The sequencing input was CD8+ T cells from PBMCs. Source of these receptors: a human donor with multiple sclerosis. CDR3s include the opening cysteine and the closing phenylalanine or tryptophan. Each record gives: clone size, J gene, V gene, D gene, CDR3 protein, CDR3 DNA. A D gene is named only where the DNA matches it firmly. Some rows have no size entry. The others give once, few or many, or a class for an expanded clone.

clone_size: once
j_call: TRBJ1-3
v_call: TRBV30
d_call: -
cdr3_aa: CAWSEGGFSGNTIYF
cdr3_nt: TGTGCCTGGAGTGAGGGGGGCTTCTCTGGAAACACCATATATTTT

clone_size: -
j_call: TRBJ2-5
v_call: TRBV13
d_call: TRBD2
cdr3_aa: CASSRLAGVGETQYF
cdr3_nt: TGTGCCAGCTCCCGACTAGCGGGGGTAGGAGAGACCCAGTACTTC

clone_size: -
j_call: TRBJ2-5
v_call: TRBV15
d_call: -
cdr3_aa: CATSPTGPLGETQYF
cdr3_nt: TGTGCCACCAGCCCGACAGGCCCCCTGGGTGAGACCCAGTACTTC

clone_size: -
j_call: TRBJ2-1
v_call: TRBV6-5
d_call: -
cdr3_aa: CASSLGTVTEQFF
cdr3_nt: TGTGCCAGCAGTCTCGGGACCGTTACTGAGCAGTTCTTC

clone_size: -
j_call: TRBJ1-5
v_call: TRBV27
d_call: -
cdr3_aa: CASSWQGPENPQHF
cdr3_nt: TGTGCCAGCAGTTGGCAGGGTCCCGAGAATCCCCAGCATTTT

clone_size: -
j_call: TRBJ1-1
v_call: TRBV6-1
d_call: -
cdr3_aa: CASSPPLRTVNTEAFF
cdr3_nt: TGTGCCAGCTCCCCCCCACTCCGGACAGTGAACACTGAAGCTTTCTTT

clone_size: -
j_call: TRBJ2-6
v_call: TRBV2
d_call: -
cdr3_aa: CASSVTPGQGANVLTF
cdr3_nt: TGTGCCAGCAGTGTCACCCCGGGGCAAGGGGCCAACGTCCTGACTTTC

clone_size: -
j_call: TRBJ2-3
v_call: TRBV12-3/TRBV12-4
d_call: -
cdr3_aa: CASSSNTDTQYF
cdr3_nt: TGTGCCAGCAGCTCTAACACAGATACGCAGTATTTT

clone_size: -
j_call: TRBJ2-1
v_call: TRBV20-1
d_call: -
cdr3_aa: CSARELARKFGEQFF
cdr3_nt: TGCAGTGCTAGGGAACTAGCCCGCAAATTTGGTGAGCAGTTCTTC

clone_size: -
j_call: TRBJ1-5
v_call: TRBV4-1
d_call: -
cdr3_aa: CASSQAQGEGNQPQHF
cdr3_nt: TGCGCCAGCAGCCAAGCCCAGGGAGAAGGCAATCAGCCCCAGCATTTT

clone_size: -
j_call: TRBJ2-2
v_call: TRBV20-1
d_call: TRBD1
cdr3_aa: CSAPGQVPGELFF
cdr3_nt: TGCAGTGCGCCCGGACAGGTCCCCGGGGAGCTGTTTTTT

clone_size: -
j_call: TRBJ2-1
v_call: TRBV30
d_call: TRBD1
cdr3_aa: CAWLTGVNEQFF
cdr3_nt: TGTGCCTGGCTAACAGGGGTCAATGAGCAGTTCTTC

clone_size: -
j_call: TRBJ1-1
v_call: TRBV19
d_call: -
cdr3_aa: CASSGFGGTEAFF
cdr3_nt: TGTGCCAGTAGTGGTTTCGGGGGTACTGAAGCTTTCTTT

clone_size: few
j_call: TRBJ2-7
v_call: TRBV6-2/TRBV6-3
d_call: -
cdr3_aa: CASSFDRSYEQYF
cdr3_nt: TGTGCCAGCAGTTTCGACAGGAGCTACGAGCAGTACTTC

clone_size: -
j_call: TRBJ1-2
v_call: TRBV5-1
d_call: -
cdr3_aa: CASSFYGGDYGYTF
cdr3_nt: TGCGCCAGCAGCTTTTACGGGGGAGACTATGGCTACACCTTC

clone_size: -
j_call: TRBJ2-7
v_call: TRBV11-2
d_call: -
cdr3_aa: CASSLEAGGVNYEQYF
cdr3_nt: TGTGCCAGCAGCTTAGAGGCGGGCGGAGTGAACTACGAGCAGTACTTC

clone_size: -
j_call: TRBJ2-7
v_call: TRBV28
d_call: -
cdr3_aa: CASSLSRGQERYF
cdr3_nt: TGTGCCAGCAGTTTATCCCGTGGCCAAGAAAGGTACTTC

clone_size: -
j_call: TRBJ1-1
v_call: TRBV12-5
d_call: TRBD1
cdr3_aa: CASGLEDRLSEAFF
cdr3_nt: TGTGCTAGTGGTTTGGAGGACAGGCTCTCTGAAGCTTTCTTT

clone_size: -
j_call: TRBJ2-3
v_call: TRBV20-1
d_call: -
cdr3_aa: CSGEYAGGITDTQYF
cdr3_nt: TGCAGTGGGGAATACGCCGGAGGAATCACAGATACGCAGTATTTT

clone_size: -
j_call: TRBJ2-5
v_call: TRBV30
d_call: -
cdr3_aa: CAWGYGSGETQYF
cdr3_nt: TGTGCCTGGGGATACGGGAGTGGAGAGACCCAGTACTTC

clone_size: -
j_call: TRBJ2-7
v_call: TRBV30
d_call: -
cdr3_aa: CAWDVGKAPEQYF
cdr3_nt: TGTGCCTGGGACGTAGGGAAGGCCCCCGAGCAGTACTTC

clone_size: -
j_call: TRBJ2-1
v_call: TRBV6-5
d_call: -
cdr3_aa: CAIGLSSYNEQFF
cdr3_nt: TGTGCCATCGGTTTAAGCTCCTACAATGAGCAGTTCTTC

clone_size: -
j_call: TRBJ2-3
v_call: TRBV27
d_call: TRBD2
cdr3_aa: CASSPVAGVTADTQYF
cdr3_nt: TGTGCCAGCAGCCCAGTAGCGGGAGTGACCGCAGATACGCAGTATTTT

clone_size: -
j_call: TRBJ2-7
v_call: TRBV29-1
d_call: -
cdr3_aa: CSVEPSRKQGSYEQYF
cdr3_nt: TGCAGCGTTGAGCCAAGCCGCAAACAGGGCTCCTACGAGCAGTACTTC

clone_size: -
j_call: TRBJ2-7
v_call: TRBV25-1
d_call: -
cdr3_aa: CASSLPLGSEQYF
cdr3_nt: TGTGCCAGCAGTCTGCCCCTGGGGAGTGAGCAGTACTTC

clone_size: -
j_call: TRBJ2-3
v_call: TRBV9
d_call: TRBD2
cdr3_aa: CASSRGASTDTQYF
cdr3_nt: TGTGCCAGCTCGCGGGGGGCGAGCACAGATACGCAGTATTTT

clone_size: -
j_call: TRBJ2-5
v_call: TRBV9
d_call: -
cdr3_aa: CASSVNRQETQYF
cdr3_nt: TGTGCCAGCAGCGTAAACAGACAAGAGACCCAGTACTTC

clone_size: -
j_call: TRBJ1-1
v_call: TRBV20-1
d_call: -
cdr3_aa: CSAPRGGWGTEAFF
cdr3_nt: TGCAGTGCGCCTCGGGGGGGCTGGGGCACTGAAGCTTTCTTT

clone_size: -
j_call: TRBJ1-2
v_call: TRBV29-1
d_call: -
cdr3_aa: CSVEESAGDYGYTF
cdr3_nt: TGCAGCGTTGAAGAAAGCGCAGGGGACTATGGCTACACCTTC

clone_size: -
j_call: TRBJ1-2
v_call: TRBV28
d_call: TRBD1
cdr3_aa: CASSLPSGRDREDYGYTF
cdr3_nt: TGTGCCAGCAGTTTACCCAGTGGCCGCGACAGGGAGGACTATGGCTACACCTTC

clone_size: -
j_call: TRBJ2-5
v_call: TRBV12-3/TRBV12-4
d_call: -
cdr3_aa: CASSLGRAAETQYF
cdr3_nt: TGTGCCAGCAGTTTAGGGCGAGCAGCGGAGACCCAGTACTTC

clone_size: once
j_call: TRBJ2-7
v_call: TRBV29-1
d_call: -
cdr3_aa: CSVDAATGYEQYF
cdr3_nt: TGCAGCGTTGACGCTGCGACGGGCTACGAGCAGTACTTC

clone_size: -
j_call: TRBJ1-4
v_call: TRBV6-1
d_call: -
cdr3_aa: CAIICRLGREKLFF
cdr3_nt: TGTGCCATCATTTGCCGTCTTGGCCGAGAAAAACTGTTTTTT

clone_size: -
j_call: TRBJ1-5
v_call: TRBV12-3/TRBV12-4
d_call: TRBD1
cdr3_aa: CASRFRTGSNQPQHF
cdr3_nt: TGTGCCAGCAGATTCAGGACAGGTAGCAATCAGCCCCAGCATTTT

clone_size: -
j_call: TRBJ2-1
v_call: TRBV12-3/TRBV12-4
d_call: -
cdr3_aa: CASIRDGEQFF
cdr3_nt: TGTGCCAGCATTCGGGACGGTGAGCAGTTCTTC

clone_size: -
j_call: TRBJ1-4
v_call: TRBV16
d_call: TRBD1
cdr3_aa: CASSPRQGAREKLFF
cdr3_nt: TGTGCCAGCAGCCCCCGACAGGGGGCGCGCGAAAAACTGTTTTTT